These 14 T cell receptor beta chains share one sample of origin, sequenced in a study of blood T cell repertoires in COVID-19. Method: immunoSEQ multiplex PCR; TCRdb's copy keeps in-frame clones and lacks some. This table holds under 400,000 clones, 65% to 90% found once. The sequencing input was PBMCs or T cells enriched from blood (not recorded which). These receptor sequences come from a woman aged 40-49 years with acute COVID-19.

The chain joins TRBV28 to TRBJ1-5; 8 bases line up with TRBD1. J lost 5 bases, V lost 5 bases, and 8 bases had no gene match. Per the germline V gene, CDR1 is MDHEN and CDR2 is SYDVKM. This CDR3 is 15 amino acids long. This CDR3 reads CASSPSTGADQPQHF. The DNA of the CDR3 is TGTGCCAGCAGTCCCTCGACAGGGGCGGATCAGCCCCAGCATTTT.

The chain is built from TRBV7-2 and TRBJ1-6, with D unclear. This CDR3 is 15 amino acids long. The V end lost 1 base, the J end lost 7 bases, and 11 bases lay between the germline ends. The V gene's germline CDR1 is SGHTA and CDR2 FQGNSA. DNA of the CDR3: TGTGCCAGCAGCTTAGAGTTTGGCAGAAATTCACCCCTCCACTTT. As protein: CASSLEFGRNSPLHF.

The rearrangement uses TRBV6-2 or TRBV6-3 and TRBJ2-1; D unresolved. Germline lookup yields CDR1 MNHEY and CDR2 SVGEGT. This CDR3 is built from 16 residues. V was trimmed by 5 bases and J by 1 base, leaving 15 bases between them. The CDR3 here is CASSTHTPKSYNEQFF. The CDR3 bases are TGTGCCAGCAGTACACACACACCGAAGTCCTACAATGAGCAGTTCTTC.

V and J are TRBV7-9 and TRBJ2-6; 11 bases line up with TRBD2. V trimming: 3 bases; J trimming: 12 bases; junction bases outside the gene matches: 7. This CDR3 contains 15 residues. Germline V gives CDR1 SEHNR, CDR2 FQNEAQ (reference sequence). The CDR3 loop is CASSFLAGGVSVLTF. The CDR3 DNA reads TGTGCCAGCAGCTTCCTAGCGGGGGGCGTCTCCGTCCTGACTTTC.

The V gene is TRBV19, the J gene TRBJ2-2, with 7 bases lining up with TRBD2. CDR1 and CDR2 (germline): LNHDA, SQIVND (reference sequence). The CDR3 totals 19 residues. Trimming took 4 bases from V and 2 from J; bases not matched to a gene: 16. The CDR3 sequence is CASSTTLTRLAANTGELFF. The CDR3 DNA follows: TGTGCCAGTAGTACCACTTTGACCCGACTAGCAGCTAACACCGGGGAGCTGTTTTTT.

The CDR3 reads CASSLLDRSNEKLFF. DNA of the CDR3: TGTGCCAGCAGCTTACTCGACAGGAGTAATGAAAAACTGTTTTTT. The chain joins TRBV7-9 to TRBJ1-4, with TRBD1 as a possible D gene (6 bases). The CDR3 totals 15 residues. Germline V gives CDR1 SEHNR, CDR2 FQNEAQ (reference sequence). The ends were cut back, 2 bases at V and 4 bases at J, with 11 bases in the middle.

The chain couples TRBV28 to TRBJ2-7; 8 positions match TRBD2. The CDR3 is 16 amino acids. After removal of 5 bases from V and 6 bases from J, the junction contained 15 bases not matched to a gene. The germline V gene encodes CDR1 MDHEN and CDR2 SYDVKM. This CDR3 is CASSPPLGAGVPEQYF. CDR3 nucleotides: TGTGCCAGCAGTCCTCCCTTAGGAGCGGGAGTACCCGAGCAGTACTTC.

The CDR3 sequence: CASSYWQEETQYF. In DNA form, the CDR3 reads TGTGCCAGCAGTTACTGGCAGGAAGAGACCCAGTACTTC. The V call is TRBV6-5, the J call TRBJ2-5, with D hard to call. The V end lost 1 base, the J end lost 3 bases, and 6 bases lay between the germline ends. Looked up from germline, CDR1 is MNHEY and CDR2 is SVGAGI. The CDR3 sequence is 13 residues long.

The rearrangement joins TRBV10-3 to TRBJ2-3, with 8 bases aligning to TRBD1. CDR3 length equals 13 residues. V lost 4 bases to trimming and J lost 5 bases; unmatched junction nucleotides: 2. Germline CDR1 ENHRY, CDR2 SYGVKD. The CDR3 sequence: CAISAGGKDTQYF. CDR3 in DNA: TGTGCCATCAGTGCAGGGGGCAAAGATACGCAGTATTTT.

This chain uses TRBV5-1 with TRBJ2-5; 10 bases are a match to TRBD1. The trim removed 4 bases at V and 5 bases at J, leaving 2 bases unmatched. The germline V gene has CDR1 SGHRS and CDR2 YFSETQ. The CDR3 is 13 residues long. In nucleotides, the CDR3 is TGCGCCAGCAGCGGGACAGGGGTCGAGACCCAGTACTTC. It specifies CASSGTGVETQYF.

The genes are TRBV15 and TRBJ1-5; 7 bases match TRBD1. The CDR3 has 14 residues. The germline V gene encodes CDR1 LNHNV and CDR2 YYDKDF (reference sequence). The trim removed 3 bases at V and 4 bases at J, leaving 3 bases unmatched. DNA of the CDR3: TGTGCCACCAGCAGGACAGGGAGAAATCAGCCCCAGCATTTT. Its protein product is CATSRTGRNQPQHF.

This chain connects TRBV5-1 to TRBJ1-2; D call uncertain. The V end lost 7 bases, the J end lost 9 bases, and 13 bases lay between the germline ends. Germline V CDR1 and CDR2: SGHRS, YFSETQ. The CDR3 totals 11 residues. CDR3 amino acids: CASGSERSYTF. The CDR3 DNA sequence: TGCGCCAGCGGCTCGGAGCGAAGCTACACCTTC. Looking up the rest from reference TRBV5-1 and TRBJ1-2 gives the full variable domain: KAGVTQTPRYLIKTRGQQVTLSCSPISGHRSVSWYQQTPGQGLQFLFEYFSETQRNKGNFPGRFSGRQFSNSRSEMNVSTLELGDSALYLCASGSERSYTFGSGTRLTVV.

The rearrangement links TRBV20-1 to TRBJ2-7; 7 positions match TRBD1. The V segment lost 6 bases and the J segment 4 bases; nucleotides outside the gene matches: 3. There are 11 residues in the CDR3. The V gene's germline CDR1 is DFQATT and CDR2 SNEGSKA (reference sequence). CDR3 in amino acids: CSAQTGYEQYF. CDR3 DNA sequence: TGCAGTGCACAGACAGGGTACGAGCAGTACTTC.

The J gene is TRBJ2-5, the V gene TRBV6-1; 9 bases agree with TRBD1. After removal of 4 bases from V and 2 bases from J, the junction contained 8 bases not matched to a gene. The CDR3 consists of 16 residues. From germline, CDR1 is MNHNS and CDR2 SASEGT. The CDR3 spells CASSAGIDRGQETQYF. CDR3 nucleotide sequence: TGTGCCAGCAGTGCGGGTATCGACAGGGGGCAAGAGACCCAGTACTTC.